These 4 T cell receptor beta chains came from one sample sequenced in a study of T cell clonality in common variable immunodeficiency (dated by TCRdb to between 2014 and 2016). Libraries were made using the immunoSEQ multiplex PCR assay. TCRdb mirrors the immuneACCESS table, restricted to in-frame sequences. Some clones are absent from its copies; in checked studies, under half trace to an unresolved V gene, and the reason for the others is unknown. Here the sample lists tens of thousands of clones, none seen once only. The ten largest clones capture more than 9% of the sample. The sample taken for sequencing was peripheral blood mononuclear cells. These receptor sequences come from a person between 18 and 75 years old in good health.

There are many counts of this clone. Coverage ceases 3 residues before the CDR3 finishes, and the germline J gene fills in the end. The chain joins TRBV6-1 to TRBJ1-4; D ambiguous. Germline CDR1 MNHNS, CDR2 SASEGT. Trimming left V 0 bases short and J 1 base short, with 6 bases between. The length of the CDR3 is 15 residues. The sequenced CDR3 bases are TGTGCCAGCAGTGAAGCGGCGGGAACTAATGAAAAA. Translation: CASSEAAGTNEK. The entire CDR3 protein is CASSEAAGTNEKLFF.

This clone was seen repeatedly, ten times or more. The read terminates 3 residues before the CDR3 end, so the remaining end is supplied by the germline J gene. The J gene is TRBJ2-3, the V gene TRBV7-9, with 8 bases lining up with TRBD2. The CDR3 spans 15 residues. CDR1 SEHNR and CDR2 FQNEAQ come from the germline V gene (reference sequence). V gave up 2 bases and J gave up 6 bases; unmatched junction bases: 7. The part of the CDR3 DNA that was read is TGTGCCAGCAGCTTAATACGCGGGAGGTCGGATACG. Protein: CASSLIRGRSDT. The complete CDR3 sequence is CASSLIRGRSDTQYF.

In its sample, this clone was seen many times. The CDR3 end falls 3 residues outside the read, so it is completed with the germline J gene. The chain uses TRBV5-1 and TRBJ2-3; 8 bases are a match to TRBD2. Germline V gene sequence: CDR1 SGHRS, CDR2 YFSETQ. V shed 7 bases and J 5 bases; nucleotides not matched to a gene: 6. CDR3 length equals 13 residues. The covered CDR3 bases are TGCGCCAGCCGGGAGGGCGCGGGAGATACG. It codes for CASREGAGDT. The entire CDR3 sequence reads CASREGAGDTQYF.

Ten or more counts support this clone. The CDR3 is CASSGTGVLSYEQYF. Incomplete CDR3 DNA: TGTGCCAGCAGTGGGACGGGGGTTCTGTCTTACGAG. The chain uses TRBV2 and TRBJ2-7; possible D gene TRBD2, 6 bases. The read halts 3 residues ahead of the CDR3 end, with the missing end drawn from the germline J gene. Germline-derived CDR1 and CDR2 are SNHLY and FYNNEI. The V end was cut by 4 bases, the J end by 4 bases, with 17 bases between. The CDR3 totals 15 residues.